Each of the 19 T cell receptor beta chains below was sequenced from the same sample in a study of blood T cell repertoires in COVID-19. Data came from immunoSEQ multiplex PCR; TCRdb stores just in-frame clones and leaves some out. The sample includes approximately 190,000 clones, 84% of them seen just once. The sequenced material came from PBMCs or T cells enriched from blood (not recorded which). All receptors derive from a woman between 25 and 40 years old who had been exposed to COVID-19.

The V and J genes are TRBV5-4 and TRBJ1-1; TRBD1 is a possible D gene (6 bases). Germline lookup yields CDR1 SGHNT and CDR2 YYREEE (reference sequence). Trimming stripped 5 bases from V and 6 bases from J, with 20 bases between. The CDR3 contains 15 residues. CDR3 nucleotides: TGTGCCAGCAGTCACGCGGGGGCGACCCTCGCTGAAGCTTTCTTT. It yields the protein CASSHAGATLAEAFF.

The chain recombines TRBV5-4 with TRBJ2-5, with D unresolved. The CDR3 has 14 residues. V lost 0 bases and J 5 bases, leaving 11 bases between the germline ends. CDR1 is SGHNT and CDR2 is YYREEE in the germline V gene (reference sequence). CDR3 coding DNA: TGTGCCAGCAGCTTGGGAGTCGCGCGGGAGACCCAGTACTTC. This gives the protein CASSLGVARETQYF.

The gene calls are TRBV3-1 (or the pseudogene TRBV3-2) and TRBJ2-3; a weak D match, TRBD1 (7 bases). CDR1 is LGHDT, CDR2 YNNKEL, per germline (reference sequence). The CDR3 loop spans 15 amino acids. Deletions cut 4 bases from V and 7 bases from J, with 18 bases between. The CDR3, as DNA: TGTGCCAGCAGCCCCCAGGGCAGGGGGGAATATACGCAGTATTTT. It encodes CASSPQGRGEYTQYF.

The chain uses TRBV6-5 and TRBJ2-1, with D hard to call. The CDR3 totals 11 residues. With 4 bases removed from V and 5 bases from J, the gap between germline ends came to 3 bases. CDR1 is MNHEY, CDR2 SVGAGI, per germline. CDR3 sequence: CASSLNNEQFF. CDR3 sequence (DNA): TGTGCCAGCAGTTTAAACAATGAGCAGTTCTTC.

The chain links TRBV29-1 to TRBJ1-1; 8 nucleotides line up with TRBD1. The germline gives CDR1 SQVTM, CDR2 ANQGSEA. This CDR3 is built from 13 residues. J gave up 0 bases and V 7 bases, and 4 bases lay outside the gene matches. CDR3 DNA sequence: TGCAGCGGGACAGGGACCTTGAACACTGAAGCTTTCTTT. As protein: CSGTGTLNTEAFF.

The chain links TRBV5-6 to TRBJ2-3; D perhaps matches TRBD2 (5 bases). Deletions cut 4 bases from V and 2 bases from J, with 14 bases between. The CDR3 has 15 amino acids. Germline CDR1 is SGHDT and CDR2 is YYEEEE. In nucleotides, the CDR3 is TGTGCCAGCAGCGCAAGACTAACACCCACAGATACGCAGTATTTT. It specifies CASSARLTPTDTQYF.

This clone was found once. This likely comes from a read error, as the CDR3 has no conserved phenylalanine or tryptophan at its end. The DNA is omitted, as the CDR3 cannot be located on it reliably, and the CDR3 follows TCRdb's listing. V and J are TRBV6-5 and TRBJ1-2. The germline V gene encodes CDR1 MNHEY and CDR2 SVGAGI. Counting both end residues, the CDR3 totals 13 amino acids. The CDR3: CASSYLEGRHSQI.

The chain joins TRBV21-1 to TRBJ2-3; the table gives TRBD1 as D, unverified against the DNA. TRBV21-1 is a known pseudogene. The CDR3 has 19 amino acids. The CDR3 sequence: CASSRGGWQYAVSTDTQYF. The CDR3 DNA follows: TGTGCCAGCAGCAGAGGGGGCTGGCAATATGCGGTTAGCACAGATACGCAGTATTTT.

This chain links TRBV6-5 with TRBJ1-4; 7 nucleotides agree with TRBD1. Germline CDR1 is MNHEY and CDR2 is SVGAGI. The CDR3 length is 13 residues. Trimming removed 7 bases from V and 7 bases from J; junction bases left unmatched: 6. This CDR3 reads CASNRGRSEKLFF. The CDR3, as DNA: TGTGCCAGCAACAGGGGAAGGAGTGAAAAACTGTTTTTT.

This chain uses TRBV19 with TRBJ1-2, with TRBD1 matching 9 bases. Trimming at V came to 6 bases and at J to 0 bases, leaving 5 bases not matched to a gene. This CDR3 has 15 amino acids. Germline assignment: CDR1 LNHDA and CDR2 SQIVND (reference sequence). The CDR3 region is CASRDRGRSNYGYTF. For the CDR3, the DNA is TGTGCCAGTAGGGACAGGGGCCGCTCTAACTATGGCTACACCTTC.

The chain combines TRBV6-5 with TRBJ1-1, with D tentatively TRBD1 (5 bases). CDR1 is MNHEY, CDR2 SVGAGI, per germline. V lost 4 bases and J lost 7, with 16 bases in between. This CDR3 has 14 residues. CDR3 in amino acids: CASSFDSKFIEAFF. In DNA form, the CDR3 reads TGTGCCAGCAGTTTCGACAGCAAGTTTATTGAAGCTTTCTTT.

This clone has just a few counts. DNA of the CDR3: TGCGCCAGCAGCCGGACTAACGGGGGGGATCAGCCCCAGCATTTT. Amino acid sequence: CASSRTNGGDQPQHF. V gene TRBV4-1 combines with J gene TRBJ1-5; D may be TRBD1 (5 bases). V lost 4 bases to trimming and J lost 5 bases, with 15 bases between them. Per the germline V gene, CDR1 is MGHRA and CDR2 is YSYEKL. CDR3 length equals 15 residues.

This clone was picked up many times. The chain links TRBV25-1 to TRBJ1-2, with a weak D call TRBD1 (5 bases). This CDR3 comprises 14 residues. Germline CDR1 MGHDK, CDR2 SYGVNS. V shed 5 bases and J shed 4 bases, with 14 bases lying between them. This CDR3 reads CASSTRTGGYGYTF. The CDR3 coding sequence is TGTGCCAGCAGTACCAGGACGGGGGGCTATGGCTACACCTTC.

The J gene is TRBJ1-2, the V gene TRBV6-5; 10 bases fit TRBD1. The CDR3 loop spans 12 amino acids. J lost 7 bases, V lost 6 bases, and 2 bases had no gene match. The germline V gene encodes CDR1 MNHEY and CDR2 SVGAGI. The DNA for the CDR3 is TGTGCCAGCAGGCGGGACAGGGGTGGCTACACCTTC. Translated, it gives CASRRDRGGYTF.

The chain has TRBV7-9 and TRBJ1-4, with D possibly TRBD1 on 5 matching bases. Trimming stripped 5 bases from V and 4 bases from J, with 17 bases between. This CDR3 is built from 16 residues. Germline assignment: CDR1 SEHNR and CDR2 FQNEAQ (reference sequence). In nucleotides, the CDR3 is TGTGCCAGCAGCCAAGCCCGTCAGGGATATAATGAAAAACTGTTTTTT. Its protein is CASSQARQGYNEKLFF.

Of note for this clone: Other DNA sequences in this specimen translate into the identical CDR3. The DNA for the CDR3 is TGTGCCAGCAGTTTGCCGGGACAGTATAATGAGCAGTTCTTC. Its translation: CASSLPGQYNEQFF. V and J are TRBV27 and TRBJ2-1, with 7 nucleotides matching TRBD1. V dropped 3 bases and J dropped 7; count of bases not matched to a gene: 6. The length of the CDR3 is 14 residues. The V gene's germline CDR1 is MNHEY and CDR2 SMNVEV (reference sequence).

This chain joins TRBV4-1 and TRBJ2-3; 7 bases fit TRBD2. Germline V lookup: CDR1 MGHRA, CDR2 YSYEKL. V dropped 1 base and J dropped 1; count of bases not matched to a gene: 2. The CDR3 runs 15 residues. The CDR3 protein is CASSQGAGGTDTQYF. The CDR3 DNA reads TGCGCCAGCAGCCAAGGGGCGGGGGGCACAGATACGCAGTATTTT.

As to this clone: One end of the junction fails to match germline, which may point to a read error. J is TRBJ2-1 and V is TRBV7-7; D is perhaps TRBD2 (6 bases). The CDR3 is 15 residues long. The V gene's germline CDR1 is SSHAT and CDR2 FNYEAQ (reference sequence). DNA for the CDR3: TGTGCTAGCAGCCCGGGGACTGGGGTGGGAGATGAGCAGTTCTTC. It encodes CASSPGTGVGDEQFF.

The chain combines TRBV30 with TRBJ1-3, with D unresolved. CDR1 is GTSNPN and CDR2 is SVGIG in the germline V gene (reference sequence). With 3 bases removed from V and 0 bases from J, the gap between germline ends came to 12 bases. The length of the CDR3 is 15 residues. Here the CDR3 reads CAWRRLANSGNTIYF. In DNA form, the CDR3 reads TGTGCCTGGAGACGACTCGCGAACTCTGGAAACACCATATATTTT.